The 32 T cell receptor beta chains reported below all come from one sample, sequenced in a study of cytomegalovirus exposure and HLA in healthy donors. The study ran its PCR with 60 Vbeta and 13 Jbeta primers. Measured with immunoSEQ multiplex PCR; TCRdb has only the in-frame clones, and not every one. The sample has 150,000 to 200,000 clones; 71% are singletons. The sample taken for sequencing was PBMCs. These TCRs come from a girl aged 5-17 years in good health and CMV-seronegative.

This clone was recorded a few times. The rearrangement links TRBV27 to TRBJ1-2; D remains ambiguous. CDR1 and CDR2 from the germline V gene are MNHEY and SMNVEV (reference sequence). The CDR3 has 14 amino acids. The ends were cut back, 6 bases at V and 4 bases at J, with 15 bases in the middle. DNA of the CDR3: TGTGCCAGCAGAAACAGACTAGCCAGCTATGGCTACACCTTC. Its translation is CASRNRLASYGYTF.

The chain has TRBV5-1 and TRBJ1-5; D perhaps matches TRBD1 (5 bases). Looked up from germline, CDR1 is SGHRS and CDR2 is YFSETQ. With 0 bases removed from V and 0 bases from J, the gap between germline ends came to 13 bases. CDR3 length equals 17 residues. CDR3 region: CASSLVATDNSNQPQHF. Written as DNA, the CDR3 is TGCGCCAGCAGCTTGGTGGCGACAGATAATAGCAATCAGCCCCAGCATTTT.

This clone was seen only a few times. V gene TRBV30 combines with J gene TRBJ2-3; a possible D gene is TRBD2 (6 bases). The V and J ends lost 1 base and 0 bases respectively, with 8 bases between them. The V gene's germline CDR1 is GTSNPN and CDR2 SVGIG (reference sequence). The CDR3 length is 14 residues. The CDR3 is CAWSGLASTDTQYF. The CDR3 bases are TGTGCCTGGAGTGGGCTAGCGAGCACAGATACGCAGTATTTT.

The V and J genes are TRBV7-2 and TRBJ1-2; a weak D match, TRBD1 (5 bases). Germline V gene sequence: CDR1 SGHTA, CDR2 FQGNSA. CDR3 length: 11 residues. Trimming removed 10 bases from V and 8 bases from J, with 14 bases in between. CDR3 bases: TGTGCCATCCAGACGGAGGGGGGCTACACCTTC. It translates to CAIQTEGGYTF.

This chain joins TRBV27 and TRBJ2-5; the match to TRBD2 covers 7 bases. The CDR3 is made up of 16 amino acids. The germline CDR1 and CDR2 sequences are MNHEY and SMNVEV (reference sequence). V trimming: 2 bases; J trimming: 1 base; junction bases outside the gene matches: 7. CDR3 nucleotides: TGTGCCAGCAGTTTAAACCCGGGCGGGGGCCAAGAGACCCAGTACTTC. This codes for CASSLNPGGGQETQYF.

For the CDR3, the DNA is TGCGCCAGCAGCCACACGACAGGGGAAGAGACCCAGTACTTC. Translated, it gives CASSHTTGEETQYF. V and J are TRBV4-1 and TRBJ2-5, with 8 bases fitting TRBD1. Germline lookup yields CDR1 MGHRA and CDR2 YSYEKL. The V and J ends lost 3 bases and 3 bases, in that order; junction bases with no gene match: 3. This CDR3 has 14 amino acids.

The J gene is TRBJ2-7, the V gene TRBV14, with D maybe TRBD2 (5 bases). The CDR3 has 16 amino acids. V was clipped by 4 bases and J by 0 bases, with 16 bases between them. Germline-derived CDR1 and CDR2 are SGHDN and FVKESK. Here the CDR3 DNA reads TGTGCCAGCAGCCGCGCCCCGGGGTTAAGCTCCTACGAGCAGTACTTC. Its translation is CASSRAPGLSSYEQYF.

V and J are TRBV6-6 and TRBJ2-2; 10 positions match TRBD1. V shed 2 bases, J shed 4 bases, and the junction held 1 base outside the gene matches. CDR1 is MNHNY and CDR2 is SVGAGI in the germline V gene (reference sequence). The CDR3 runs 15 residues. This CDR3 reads CASSYGTGVTGELFF. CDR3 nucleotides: TGTGCCAGCAGTTACGGGACAGGGGTCACCGGGGAGCTGTTTTTT.

This chain's CDR3 is CASSQGAAYEQYF. CDR3 sequence (DNA): TGTGCCAGCAGCCAGGGGGCCGCCTACGAGCAGTACTTC. The chain combines TRBV6-5 with TRBJ2-7; TRBD1 aligns across 8 bases. V was pared by 6 bases and J by 2 bases, with 3 bases of the junction left unmatched. CDR3 length equals 13 residues. CDR1 is MNHEY, CDR2 SVGAGI, per germline.

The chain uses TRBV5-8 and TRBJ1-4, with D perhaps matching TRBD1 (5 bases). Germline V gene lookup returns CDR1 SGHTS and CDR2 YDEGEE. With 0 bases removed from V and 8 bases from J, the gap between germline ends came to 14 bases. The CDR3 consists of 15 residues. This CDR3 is CASSLVAGKGEKLFF. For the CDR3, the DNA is TGTGCCAGCAGCTTGGTGGCAGGCAAGGGGGAAAAACTGTTTTTT.

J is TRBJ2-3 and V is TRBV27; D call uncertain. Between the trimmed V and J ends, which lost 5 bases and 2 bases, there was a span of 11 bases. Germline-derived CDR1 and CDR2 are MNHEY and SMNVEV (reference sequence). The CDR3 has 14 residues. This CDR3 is CASSPQTATDTQYF. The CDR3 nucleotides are TGTGCCAGCAGTCCGCAGACTGCCACAGATACGCAGTATTTT.

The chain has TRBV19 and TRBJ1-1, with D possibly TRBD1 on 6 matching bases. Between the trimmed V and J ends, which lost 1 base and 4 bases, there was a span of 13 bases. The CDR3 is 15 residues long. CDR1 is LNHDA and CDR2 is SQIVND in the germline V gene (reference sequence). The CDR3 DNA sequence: TGTGCCAGTAGTATAGGGGATGGGGGGGCCACTGAAGCTTTCTTT. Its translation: CASSIGDGGATEAFF.

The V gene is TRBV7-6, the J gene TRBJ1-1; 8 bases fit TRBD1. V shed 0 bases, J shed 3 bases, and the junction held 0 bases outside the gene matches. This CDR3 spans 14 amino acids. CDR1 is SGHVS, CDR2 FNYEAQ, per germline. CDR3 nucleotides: TGTGCCAGCAGCTTAGCGACAGGGGACACTGAAGCTTTCTTT. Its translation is CASSLATGDTEAFF.

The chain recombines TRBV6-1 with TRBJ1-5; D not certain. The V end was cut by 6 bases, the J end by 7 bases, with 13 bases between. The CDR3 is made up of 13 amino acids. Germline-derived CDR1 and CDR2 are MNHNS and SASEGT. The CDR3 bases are TGTGCCAGCAGGAGGGCGTTGACGCAGCCCCAGCATTTT. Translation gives CASRRALTQPQHF.

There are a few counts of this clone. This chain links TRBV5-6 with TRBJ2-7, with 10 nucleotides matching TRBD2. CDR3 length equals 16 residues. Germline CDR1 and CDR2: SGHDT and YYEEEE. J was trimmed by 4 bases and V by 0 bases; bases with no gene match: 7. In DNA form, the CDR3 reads TGTGCCAGCAGCTTGGATGGGACTAGCGAGCCTTACGAGCAGTACTTC. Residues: CASSLDGTSEPYEQYF.

CDR3 bases: TGTGCCAGCAGTTTCGGACAGGGCAACTATGGCTACACCTTC. Its translation: CASSFGQGNYGYTF. The chain employs TRBV9 and TRBJ1-2, with 8 bases lining up with TRBD1. Germline values: CDR1 SGDLS, CDR2 YYNGEE. The CDR3 runs 14 residues. Trimming cost V 5 bases and J 2 bases; bases outside gene matches: 5.

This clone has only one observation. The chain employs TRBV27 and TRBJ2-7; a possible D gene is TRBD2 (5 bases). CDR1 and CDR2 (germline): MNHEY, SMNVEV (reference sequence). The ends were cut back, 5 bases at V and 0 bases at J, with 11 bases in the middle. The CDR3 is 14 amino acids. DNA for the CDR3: TGTGCCAGCAGTAGACGGGGAACCTCCTACGAGCAGTACTTC. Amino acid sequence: CASSRRGTSYEQYF.

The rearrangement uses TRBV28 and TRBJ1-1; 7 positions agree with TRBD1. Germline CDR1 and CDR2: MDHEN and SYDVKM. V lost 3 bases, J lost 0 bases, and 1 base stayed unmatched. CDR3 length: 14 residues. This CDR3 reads CASSLGQLNTEAFF. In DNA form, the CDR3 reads TGTGCCAGCAGTTTGGGACAGTTGAACACTGAAGCTTTCTTT. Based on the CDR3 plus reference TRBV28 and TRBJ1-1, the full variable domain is DVKVTQSSRYLVKRTGEKVFLECVQDMDHENMFWYRQDPGLGLRLIYFSYDVKMKEKGDIPEGYSVSREKKERFSLILESASTNQTSMYLCASSLGQLNTEAFFGQGTRLTVV.

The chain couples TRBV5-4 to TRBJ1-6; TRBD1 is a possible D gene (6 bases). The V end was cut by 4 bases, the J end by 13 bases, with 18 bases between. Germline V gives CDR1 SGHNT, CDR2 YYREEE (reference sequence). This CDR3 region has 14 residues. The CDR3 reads CASSPGTSILPLHF. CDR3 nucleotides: TGTGCCAGCAGCCCCGGGACAAGTATTCTCCCCCTCCACTTT.

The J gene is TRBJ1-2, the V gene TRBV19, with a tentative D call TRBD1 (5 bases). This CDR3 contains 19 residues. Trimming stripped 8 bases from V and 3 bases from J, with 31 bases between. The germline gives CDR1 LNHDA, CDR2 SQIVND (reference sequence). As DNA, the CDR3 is TGTGCCAGTCTGTCCTCGTACCGGGCTCAGGGCGGGGGAGACTATGGCTACACCTTC. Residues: CASLSSYRAQGGGDYGYTF.

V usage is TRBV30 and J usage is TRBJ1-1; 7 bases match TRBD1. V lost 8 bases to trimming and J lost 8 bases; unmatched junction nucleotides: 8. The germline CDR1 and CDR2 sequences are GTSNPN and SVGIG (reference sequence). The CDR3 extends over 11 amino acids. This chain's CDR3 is CAHRRGQEAFF. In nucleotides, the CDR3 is TGTGCCCACCGGAGGGGGCAGGAAGCTTTCTTT.

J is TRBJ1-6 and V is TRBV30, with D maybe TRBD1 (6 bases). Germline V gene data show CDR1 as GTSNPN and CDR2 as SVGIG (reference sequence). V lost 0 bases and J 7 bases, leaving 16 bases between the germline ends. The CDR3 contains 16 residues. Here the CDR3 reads CAWSVRGGRRNSPLHF. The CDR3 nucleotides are TGTGCCTGGAGTGTACGAGGGGGTAGACGGAATTCACCCCTCCACTTT.

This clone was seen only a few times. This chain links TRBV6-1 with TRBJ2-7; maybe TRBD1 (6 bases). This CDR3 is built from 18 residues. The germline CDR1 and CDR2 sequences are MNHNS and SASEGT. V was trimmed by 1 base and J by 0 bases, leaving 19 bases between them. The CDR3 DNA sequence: TGTGCCAGCAGTGAAGACCCTTTGAAGGGGGTGGCCTCCTACGAGCAGTACTTC. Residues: CASSEDPLKGVASYEQYF.

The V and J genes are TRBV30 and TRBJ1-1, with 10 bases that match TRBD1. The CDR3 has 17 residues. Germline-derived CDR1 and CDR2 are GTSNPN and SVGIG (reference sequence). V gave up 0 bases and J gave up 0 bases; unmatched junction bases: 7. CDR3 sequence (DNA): TGTGCCTGGAGTGTATTAGGGACAGGGGCCATGAACACTGAAGCTTTCTTT. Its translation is CAWSVLGTGAMNTEAFF.

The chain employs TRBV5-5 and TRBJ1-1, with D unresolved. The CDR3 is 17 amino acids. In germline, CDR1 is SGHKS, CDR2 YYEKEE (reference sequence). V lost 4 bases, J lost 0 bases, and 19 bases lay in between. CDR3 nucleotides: TGTGCCAGCAGCCCCTGGGGAGGATTAAACATGAACACTGAAGCTTTCTTT. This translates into CASSPWGGLNMNTEAFF. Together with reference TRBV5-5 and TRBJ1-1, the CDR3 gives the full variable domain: DAGVTQSPTHLIKTRGQQVTLRCSPISGHKSVSWYQQVLGQGPQFIFQYYEKEERGRGNFPDRFSARQFPNYSSELNVNALLLGDSALYLCASSPWGGLNMNTEAFFGQGTRLTVV.

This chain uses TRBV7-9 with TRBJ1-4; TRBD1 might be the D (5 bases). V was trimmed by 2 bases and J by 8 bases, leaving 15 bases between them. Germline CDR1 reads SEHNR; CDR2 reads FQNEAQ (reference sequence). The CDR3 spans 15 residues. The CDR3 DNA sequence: TGTGCCAGCAGCTTAAGGAGGGGTGAGGGCGAAAAACTGTTTTTT. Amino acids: CASSLRRGEGEKLFF.

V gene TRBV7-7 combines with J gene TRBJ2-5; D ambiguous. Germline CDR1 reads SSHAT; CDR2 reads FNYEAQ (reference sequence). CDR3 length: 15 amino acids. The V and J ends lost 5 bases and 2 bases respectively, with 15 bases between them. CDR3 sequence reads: CASSRVASPQETQYF. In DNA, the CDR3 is TGTGCCAGCAGCCGAGTAGCTAGTCCGCAAGAGACCCAGTACTTC.

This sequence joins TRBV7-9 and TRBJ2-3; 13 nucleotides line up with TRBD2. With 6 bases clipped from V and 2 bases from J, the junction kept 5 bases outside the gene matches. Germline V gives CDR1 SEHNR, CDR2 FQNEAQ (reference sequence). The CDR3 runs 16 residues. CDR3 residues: CASSGLAGVFTDTQYF. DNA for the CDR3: TGTGCCAGCAGTGGACTAGCGGGGGTGTTCACAGATACGCAGTATTTT.

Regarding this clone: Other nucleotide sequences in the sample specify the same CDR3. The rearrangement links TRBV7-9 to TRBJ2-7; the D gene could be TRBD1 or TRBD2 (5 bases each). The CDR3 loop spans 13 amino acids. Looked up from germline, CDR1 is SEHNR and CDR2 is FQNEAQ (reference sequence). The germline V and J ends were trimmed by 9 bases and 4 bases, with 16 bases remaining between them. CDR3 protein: CASSVEGHYEQYF. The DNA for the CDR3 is TGTGCCAGTAGCGTAGAGGGGCATTACGAGCAGTACTTC.

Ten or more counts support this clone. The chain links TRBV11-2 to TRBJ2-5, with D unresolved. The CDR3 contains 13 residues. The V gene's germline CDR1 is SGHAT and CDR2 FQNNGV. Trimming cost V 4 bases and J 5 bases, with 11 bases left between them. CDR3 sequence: CASSSRHSETQYF. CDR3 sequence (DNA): TGTGCCAGCAGCTCAAGACATTCCGAGACCCAGTACTTC.

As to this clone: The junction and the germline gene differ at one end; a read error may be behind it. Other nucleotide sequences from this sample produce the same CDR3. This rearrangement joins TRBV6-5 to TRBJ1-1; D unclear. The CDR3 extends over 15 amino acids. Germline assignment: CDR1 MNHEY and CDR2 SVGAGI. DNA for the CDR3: TGTGCTAGCAGTTCACGACAAATGGTGAACACTGAAGCTTTCTTT. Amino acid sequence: CASSSRQMVNTEAFF.

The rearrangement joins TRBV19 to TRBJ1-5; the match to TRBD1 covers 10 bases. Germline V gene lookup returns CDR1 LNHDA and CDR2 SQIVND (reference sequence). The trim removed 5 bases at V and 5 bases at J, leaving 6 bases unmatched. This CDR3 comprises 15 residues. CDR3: CASSPRDRGDQPQHF. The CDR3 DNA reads TGTGCCAGTAGTCCACGGGACAGGGGAGATCAGCCCCAGCATTTT.